This T cell receptor (beta chain) emerged from a study of cytomegalovirus exposure and HLA in healthy donors. Primers included in the PCR were 60 Vbeta and 13 Jbeta primers. Original handling: Some 11 million of the roughly 80 million unique TCR beta chains counted in a later analysis were shared. Clones were read by immunoSEQ multiplex PCR, and TCRdb kept only the in-frame ones, dropping some. That table is the source of V, J and clone size, and D and trimming were worked out from the DNA. The sample carries roughly 100,000 clones, around three quarters recorded once. This clone was detected a few times. Its antigen is as yet unknown. Other nucleotide sequences in the sample specify the same CDR3. Trimming stripped 4 bases from V and 2 bases from J, with 7 bases between. There are 12 residues in the CDR3. Germline V gene data show CDR1 as SGHRS and CDR2 as YFSETQ. Study outcomes and limitations: The study had only CMV serostatus as immune exposure information. Cytomegalovirus association was listed for about 150 TCR beta chains.

Sample: PBMCs. The clonotype originates from a man aged 50 or older in good health and CMV-seropositive. The genes are TRBV5-1 and TRBJ2-7; TRBD2 might be the D (5 bases). CDR3 DNA sequence: TGCGCCAGCAGCCCCGGGACCTACGAGCAGTACTTC. Translation gives CASSPGTYEQYF.